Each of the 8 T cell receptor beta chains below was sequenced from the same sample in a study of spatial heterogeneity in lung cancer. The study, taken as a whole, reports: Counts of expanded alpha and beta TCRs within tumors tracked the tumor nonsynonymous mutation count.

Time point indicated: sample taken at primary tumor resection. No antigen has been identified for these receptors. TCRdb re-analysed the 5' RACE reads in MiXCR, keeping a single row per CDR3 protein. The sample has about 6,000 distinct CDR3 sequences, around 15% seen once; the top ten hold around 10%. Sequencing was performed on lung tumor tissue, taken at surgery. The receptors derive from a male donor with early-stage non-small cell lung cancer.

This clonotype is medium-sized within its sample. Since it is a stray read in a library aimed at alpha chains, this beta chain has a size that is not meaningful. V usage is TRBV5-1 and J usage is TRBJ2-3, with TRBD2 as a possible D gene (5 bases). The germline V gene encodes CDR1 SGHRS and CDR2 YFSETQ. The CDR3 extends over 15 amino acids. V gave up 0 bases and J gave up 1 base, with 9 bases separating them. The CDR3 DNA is TGCGCCAGCAGCTTGGCCGGGGTTCGCACAGATACGCAGTATTTT. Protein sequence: CASSLAGVRTDTQYF. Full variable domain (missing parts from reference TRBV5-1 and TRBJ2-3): KAGVTQTPRYLIKTRGQQVTLSCSPISGHRSVSWYQQTPGQGLQFLFEYFSETQRNKGNFPGRFSGRQFSNSRSEMNVSTLELGDSALYLCASSLAGVRTDTQYFGPGTRLTVL.

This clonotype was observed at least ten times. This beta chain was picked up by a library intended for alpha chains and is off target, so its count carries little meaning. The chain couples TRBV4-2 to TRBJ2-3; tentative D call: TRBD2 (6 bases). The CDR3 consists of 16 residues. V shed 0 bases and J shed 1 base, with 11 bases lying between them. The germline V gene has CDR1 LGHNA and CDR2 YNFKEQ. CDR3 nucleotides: TGTGCCAGCAGCCAAGATCTTCCGGGAGGCACAGATACGCAGTATTTT. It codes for CASSQDLPGGTDTQYF.

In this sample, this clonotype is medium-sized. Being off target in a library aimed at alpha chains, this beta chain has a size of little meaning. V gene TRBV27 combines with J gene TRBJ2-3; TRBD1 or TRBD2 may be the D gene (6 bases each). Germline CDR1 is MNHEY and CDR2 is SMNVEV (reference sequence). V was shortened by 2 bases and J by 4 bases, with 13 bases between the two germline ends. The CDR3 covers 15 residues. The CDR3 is CASSLQQRGADTQYF. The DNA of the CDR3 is TGTGCCAGCAGTTTACAACAGAGGGGGGCAGATACGCAGTATTTT.

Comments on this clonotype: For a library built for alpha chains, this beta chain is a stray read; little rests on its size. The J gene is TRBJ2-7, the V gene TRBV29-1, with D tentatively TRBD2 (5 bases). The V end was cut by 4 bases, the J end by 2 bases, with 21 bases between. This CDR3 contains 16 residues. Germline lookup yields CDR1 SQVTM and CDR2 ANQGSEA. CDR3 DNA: TGCAGCGTTGTTGACCCCCCGAGGGTTAGGACCTACGAGCAGTACTTC. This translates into CSVVDPPRVRTYEQYF.

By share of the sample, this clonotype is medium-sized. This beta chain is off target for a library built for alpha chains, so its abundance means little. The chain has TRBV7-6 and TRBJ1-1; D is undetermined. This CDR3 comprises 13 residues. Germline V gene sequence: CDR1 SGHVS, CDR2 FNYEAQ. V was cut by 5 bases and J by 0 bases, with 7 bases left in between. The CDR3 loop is CASSADLNTEAFF. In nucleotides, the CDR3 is TGTGCCAGCAGCGCGGACCTGAACACTGAAGCTTTCTTT.

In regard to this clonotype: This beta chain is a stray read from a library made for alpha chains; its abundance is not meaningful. The CDR3 sequence: CASSLFKGLDEQFF. The CDR3 nucleotides are TGCGCCAGCAGCTTGTTTAAGGGGTTGGATGAGCAGTTCTTC. This sequence joins TRBV5-1 and TRBJ2-1; D perhaps matches TRBD1 (5 bases). CDR3 size: 14 residues. Germline V gene sequence: CDR1 SGHRS, CDR2 YFSETQ. Trimming cost V 1 base and J 8 bases, with 13 bases left between them.

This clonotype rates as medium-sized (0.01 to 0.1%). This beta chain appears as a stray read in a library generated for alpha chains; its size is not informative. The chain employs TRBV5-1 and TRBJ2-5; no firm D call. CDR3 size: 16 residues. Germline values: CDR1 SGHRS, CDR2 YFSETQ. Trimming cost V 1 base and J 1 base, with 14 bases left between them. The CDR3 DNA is TGCGCCAGCAGCTTGTCGGCCTCCTCCCTCCAAGAGACCCAGTACTTC. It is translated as CASSLSASSLQETQYF.

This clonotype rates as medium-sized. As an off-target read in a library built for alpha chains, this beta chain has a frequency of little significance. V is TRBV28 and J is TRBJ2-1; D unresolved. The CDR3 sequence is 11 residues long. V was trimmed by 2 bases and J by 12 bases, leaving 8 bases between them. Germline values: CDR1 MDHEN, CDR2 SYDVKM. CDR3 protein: CASSLIGSQFF. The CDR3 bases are TGTGCCAGCAGTTTAATCGGGTCGCAGTTCTTC.